The 27 T cell receptor beta chains below were found in one sample sequenced in a study of CD8 T cells in ankylosing spondylitis. TCRdb called the 5' RACE reads again in MiXCR, with one record for every CDR3 protein. This table holds under 250,000 distinct CDR3 sequences, roughly 25% found once. Source material: blood, either unsorted or a sorted T cell fraction (not recorded which). The receptors were sampled from a male donor with ankylosing spondylitis or in good health (not recorded which).

This clonotype occurred many times. The chain couples TRBV29-1 to TRBJ2-3; the match to TRBD2 covers 9 bases. This CDR3 comprises 15 residues. The J segment lost 4 bases and the V segment lost 4 bases, leaving 9 bases of the junction unmatched. CDR1 SQVTM and CDR2 ANQGSEA come from the germline V gene. The CDR3 loop is CSVGAREGWSDTQYF. As DNA, the CDR3 is TGCAGCGTTGGGGCGCGGGAGGGCTGGTCAGATACGCAGTATTTT.

The rearrangement joins TRBV7-3 to TRBJ2-1; either TRBD1 or TRBD2 may supply D (7 bases each). This CDR3 is 15 amino acids long. CDR1 is SGHTA, CDR2 FQGTGA, per germline. V lost 1 base and J 7 bases, leaving 14 bases between the germline ends. DNA for the CDR3: TGTGCCAGCAGCTTAAGCAGGGGGGGGTGGAATGAGCAGTTCTTC. Amino acids: CASSLSRGGWNEQFF.

CDR3 residues: CANYRWAGDPTDTQYF. Here the CDR3 DNA reads TGTGCCAACTACCGGTGGGCGGGGGACCCCACAGATACGCAGTATTTT. V is TRBV7-2 and J is TRBJ2-3; 7 bases line up with TRBD2. V dropped 10 bases and J dropped 2; count of bases not matched to a gene: 15. CDR1 is SGHTA, CDR2 FQGNSA, per germline. The CDR3 has 16 residues.

This clonotype was seen at least ten times. This rearrangement joins TRBV7-8 to TRBJ1-5; 8 bases line up with TRBD1. CDR3 length equals 16 residues. V gave up 7 bases and J gave up 2 bases; unmatched junction bases: 10. Germline CDR1 and CDR2: SGHVS and FQNEAQ. CDR3 DNA sequence: TGTGCCAGCAACAACCGGACAGGGTTTGGCAATCAGCCCCAGCATTTT. Its translation: CASNNRTGFGNQPQHF.

This clonotype was detected ten times or more. The CDR3 nucleotides read TGTGCCACCAGCAGAGCTAGCGGGAGCACAGATACGCAGTATTTT. Encoded protein: CATSRASGSTDTQYF. The chain carries TRBV15 and TRBJ2-3; 8 nucleotides align to TRBD2. The J segment lost 0 bases and the V segment lost 1 base, leaving 0 bases of the junction unmatched. This CDR3 comprises 15 residues. Per the germline V gene, CDR1 is LNHNV and CDR2 is YYDKDF (reference sequence).

This clonotype was counted at least ten times. V and J are TRBV5-1 and TRBJ2-3; TRBD2 matches 14 bases. The CDR3 consists of 16 residues. Germline assignment: CDR1 SGHRS and CDR2 YFSETQ. The V and J ends lost 4 bases and 4 bases, in that order; junction bases with no gene match: 5. CDR3 nucleotides: TGCGCCAGCAGCCTAGGACTAGCGGGAGGTCCAGATACGCAGTATTTT. Protein sequence: CASSLGLAGGPDTQYF.

There are a few counts of this clonotype. This chain links TRBV20-1 with TRBJ2-3; 7 nucleotides align to TRBD2. From germline, CDR1 is DFQATT and CDR2 SNEGSKA (reference sequence). The CDR3 is 14 amino acids. Trimming cost V 6 bases and J 6 bases; bases outside gene matches: 12. The DNA of the CDR3 is TGCAGTGCCACCGGGACTAACCCTTCGGATACGCAGTATTTT. Protein: CSATGTNPSDTQYF.

This clonotype was found many times. The V gene is TRBV9, the J gene TRBJ2-2; no clear D. Trimming cost V 0 bases and J 4 bases, with 7 bases left between them. The CDR3 runs 14 residues. Germline-derived CDR1 and CDR2 are SGDLS and YYNGEE. The CDR3 loop is CASSVEGGTGELFF. In DNA, the CDR3 is TGTGCCAGCAGCGTAGAGGGCGGCACCGGGGAGCTGTTTTTT.

This clonotype was found many times. The chain is built from TRBV24-1 and TRBJ2-2, with 8 positions matching TRBD1. CDR1 and CDR2 (germline): KGHDR, SFDVKD. The J segment lost 0 bases and the V segment lost 3 bases, leaving 5 bases of the junction unmatched. This CDR3 has 17 amino acids. For the CDR3, the DNA is TGTGCCACCAGTGATCTCGGACAGGGCGCGAACACCGGGGAGCTGTTTTTT. It specifies CATSDLGQGANTGELFF.

The CDR3 coding sequence is TGTGCCAGCTCTGAGGGGAGAAACATTCAGTACTTC. It codes for CASSEGRNIQYF. The rearrangement joins TRBV12-3 or TRBV12-4 to TRBJ2-4, with D perhaps assigned TRBD1 or TRBD2 (5 bases each). V lost 8 bases and J lost 6, with 11 bases in between. CDR3 length: 12 amino acids.

This clonotype was observed many times. V and J are TRBV18 and TRBJ2-1; unclear D gene. With 0 bases removed from V and 6 bases from J, the gap between germline ends came to 6 bases. The CDR3 loop spans 13 amino acids. Germline V gene lookup returns CDR1 KGHSH and CDR2 LQKENI. CDR3 DNA: TGTGCCAGCTCACCACCGATCACCAATGAGCAGTTCTTC. This translates into CASSPPITNEQFF.

This clonotype was counted ten times or more. The genes are TRBV20-1 and TRBJ2-3; D is ambiguous. Germline CDR1 and CDR2: DFQATT and SNEGSKA (reference sequence). The CDR3 consists of 14 residues. Between the trimmed V and J ends, which lost 1 base and 0 bases, there was a span of 8 bases. The CDR3: CSARADGSTDTQYF. The CDR3, as DNA: TGCAGTGCTAGAGCGGACGGGAGCACAGATACGCAGTATTTT.

About this clonotype itself: Germline and junction disagree at one end, which may indicate a read error. The chain links TRBV7-2 to TRBJ2-2; the D gene could be TRBD1 or TRBD2 (6 bases each). The CDR3 extends over 15 amino acids. In germline, CDR1 is SGHTA, CDR2 FQGNSA. The CDR3 reads CACSLGGPGTGELFF. CDR3 bases: TGTGCCTGCAGCTTAGGGGGGCCGGGTACCGGGGAGCTGTTTTTT. The entire variable domain, with the rest obtained from reference TRBV7-2 and TRBJ2-2, is as follows: GAGVSQSPSNKVTEKGKDVELRCDPISGHTALYWYRQSLGQGLEFLIYFQGNSAPDKSGLPSDRFSAERTGGSVSTLTIQRTQQEDSAVYLCACSLGGPGTGELFFGEGSRLTVL.

This clonotype was detected many times. The chain carries TRBV20-1 and TRBJ2-3; no firm D call. V was trimmed by 6 bases and J by 0 bases, leaving 13 bases between them. Germline values: CDR1 DFQATT, CDR2 SNEGSKA (reference sequence). The CDR3 loop spans 14 amino acids. CDR3 nucleotide sequence: TGCAGTGCCCCACGGGCGGAGAGCACAGATACGCAGTATTTT. Translating it yields CSAPRAESTDTQYF.

The V and J genes are TRBV5-1 and TRBJ2-1, with a weak D call TRBD2 (5 bases). Trimming pared 0 bases from V and 4 bases from J, leaving 17 bases between. Germline V gene lookup returns CDR1 SGHRS and CDR2 YFSETQ. The CDR3 is made up of 17 amino acids. The CDR3 protein is CASSLGSNREGYNEQFF. The DNA for the CDR3 is TGCGCCAGCAGCTTGGGATCAAATCGGGAAGGGTACAATGAGCAGTTCTTC.

The table lists this clonotype with a few counts. The V call is TRBV21-1, the J call TRBJ1-2; the DNA was not compared with TRBD1, the D call given in the table. TRBV21-1 is recorded as a pseudogene. CDR3 size: 16 residues. Here the CDR3 DNA reads TGTGCCAGCAGCAAAGATGAGGGGGGGCGCGGCTATGGCTACACCTTC. It yields the protein CASSKDEGGRGYGYTF.

The chain's CDR3 is CSALGQGDTEAFF. The CDR3 region has the DNA TGCAGTGCCTTGGGACAGGGGGACACTGAAGCTTTCTTT. V is TRBV20-1 and J is TRBJ1-1; TRBD1 matches 11 bases. CDR1 is DFQATT and CDR2 is SNEGSKA in the germline V gene (reference sequence). V gave up 6 bases and J gave up 3 bases; unmatched junction bases: 3. This CDR3 has 13 amino acids.

The sample holds one count of this clonotype. This chain uses TRBV10-3 with TRBJ2-1, with 9 bases aligning to TRBD2. Germline loops: CDR1 ENHRY, CDR2 SYGVKD. V lost 5 bases to trimming and J lost 2 bases; unmatched junction nucleotides: 4. This CDR3 comprises 15 residues. The CDR3 DNA reads TGTGCCATCAGTCGGACTAGCGTGACCTACAATGAGCAGTTCTTC. Its translation: CAISRTSVTYNEQFF.

The CDR3 bases are TGCAGTGCCCACGGGACAGGGGGCATCTACGAGCAGTACTTC. It translates to CSAHGTGGIYEQYF. The chain carries TRBV20-1 and TRBJ2-7; 12 nucleotides align to TRBD1. CDR1 is DFQATT, CDR2 SNEGSKA, per germline (reference sequence). CDR3 length: 14 residues. Trimming took 6 bases from V and 3 from J; bases not matched to a gene: 6.

This clonotype showed up just once. The DNA is left out, because the CDR3 cannot be placed on it with certainty; the CDR3 is given as TCRdb lists it. V is TRBV9 and J is TRBJ2-1; TRBD1, the table's D call, was not compared with the DNA. The V gene's germline CDR1 is SGDLS and CDR2 YYNGEE. Ends included, the CDR3 has 12 residues. CDR3 region: CASSVGEGALFF.

This clonotype was seen only a few times. V is TRBV4-2 and J is TRBJ2-3, with 7 bases fitting TRBD2. The germline V gene encodes CDR1 LGHNA and CDR2 YNFKEQ. This CDR3 spans 17 amino acids. Unmatched junction bases numbered 11, after V lost 5 bases and J lost 0 bases. The CDR3 coding sequence is TGTGCCAGCAGCGACACGTGGAGCGGGACTAGCACAGATACGCAGTATTTT. Protein product: CASSDTWSGTSTDTQYF.

This clonotype has ten or more counts. V usage is TRBV9 and J usage is TRBJ2-5; TRBD1 aligns across 10 bases. CDR3 length: 16 amino acids. Germline lookup yields CDR1 SGDLS and CDR2 YYNGEE. The V gene end was trimmed by 4 bases and the J gene end by 4 bases; junction bases not matched to a gene: 10. CDR3 sequence reads: CASSPGQGVSSETQYF. The CDR3, as DNA: TGTGCCAGCAGCCCCGGACAGGGGGTTTCGTCAGAGACCCAGTACTTC. Based on the CDR3 plus reference TRBV9 and TRBJ2-5, the full variable domain is DSGVTQTPKHLITATGQRVTLRCSPRSGDLSVYWYQQSLDQGLQFLIQYYNGEERAKGNILERFSAQQFPDLHSELNLSSLELGDSALYFCASSPGQGVSSETQYFGPGTRLLVL.

This rearrangement joins TRBV20-1 to TRBJ1-1; TRBD1 matches at 7 bases. The CDR3 consists of 12 residues. From germline, CDR1 is DFQATT and CDR2 SNEGSKA (reference sequence). V dropped 6 bases and J dropped 1; count of bases not matched to a gene: 2. The CDR3, as DNA: TGCAGTGCCCAGGGGGGGAACACTGAAGCTTTCTTT. The encoded protein is CSAQGGNTEAFF.

This clonotype was found many times. The chain recombines TRBV15 with TRBJ1-5, with a weak D call TRBD1 (5 bases). Germline values: CDR1 LNHNV, CDR2 YYDKDF (reference sequence). There are 16 residues in the CDR3. Trimming left V 2 bases short and J 11 bases short, with 22 bases between. The CDR3 bases are TGTGCCACCAGCAGATTGTCCGACAGAGGGGTTAGGACCCAGCATTTT. Its translation: CATSRLSDRGVRTQHF.

This clonotype has at least ten counts. The chain has TRBV20-1 and TRBJ1-3, with D maybe TRBD1 (5 bases). CDR1 and CDR2 from the germline V gene are DFQATT and SNEGSKA (reference sequence). The length of the CDR3 is 15 residues. The V end lost 1 base, the J end lost 3 bases, and 13 bases lay between the germline ends. The CDR3 here is CSARVGRVGGNTIYF. The CDR3 DNA reads as TGCAGTGCTAGAGTCGGCAGGGTTGGTGGAAACACCATATATTTT.

This clonotype was counted many times. The chain joins TRBV11-1 to TRBJ2-1; 10 bases are a match to TRBD2. Germline trimming cut 1 base from V and 7 bases from J; bases unmatched to any gene: 13. This CDR3 is 18 amino acids long. The germline V gene encodes CDR1 SGHAT and CDR2 FQDESV (reference sequence). In DNA, the CDR3 is TGTGCCAGCAGCTTAGAAGGGGCTAGCGGGAGTCAGCGGAATGAGCAGTTCTTC. Protein: CASSLEGASGSQRNEQFF.

The chain links TRBV29-1 to TRBJ2-3; D uncertain. Trimming cost V 3 bases and J 2 bases, with 9 bases left between them. CDR1 is SQVTM and CDR2 is ANQGSEA in the germline V gene. This CDR3 has 13 amino acids. This chain's CDR3 is CSVDDGLTDTQYF. CDR3 DNA sequence: TGCAGCGTTGATGACGGGCTCACAGATACGCAGTATTTT.